The 27 T cell receptor beta chains reported below all come from one sample, sequenced in a study of blood T cell repertoires in COVID-19. Generated by immunoSEQ multiplex PCR, the TCRdb table keeps only in-frame clones and is missing some. This table has about 150,000 clones, 75% to 85% appearing once. The sample comprised peripheral blood. These receptors were obtained from a woman aged 45-59 years with acute or convalescent COVID-19.

The gene calls are TRBV5-4 and TRBJ2-5; D is perhaps TRBD2 (5 bases). Germline CDR1 reads SGHNT; CDR2 reads YYREEE (reference sequence). The V gene lost 4 bases and the J gene lost 5 bases, with 18 bases spanning the gap. The CDR3 is made up of 15 amino acids. CDR3 coding DNA: TGTGCCAGCAGCGTCGGGGTCAGCTTCGGGGAGACCCAGTACTTC. This gives the protein CASSVGVSFGETQYF.

This clone was recorded at least ten times. The J gene is TRBJ2-2, the V gene TRBV6-6, with 10 bases fitting TRBD2. The V gene's germline CDR1 is MNHNY and CDR2 SVGAGI (reference sequence). V lost 9 bases to trimming and J lost 3 bases; unmatched junction nucleotides: 4. The CDR3 extends over 14 amino acids. The CDR3 is CASLAGAYTGELFF. The CDR3 coding sequence is TGTGCCAGTCTAGCGGGAGCGTACACCGGGGAGCTGTTTTTT.

J is TRBJ1-5 and V is TRBV7-2, with D maybe TRBD1 (6 bases). The germline gives CDR1 SGHTA, CDR2 FQGNSA. V dropped 5 bases and J dropped 5 bases, with 13 bases sitting between them. The CDR3 sequence is 14 residues long. The CDR3, as DNA: TGTGCCAGCAGCATACAGGGTGGTGATCAGCCCCAGCATTTT. It codes for CASSIQGGDQPQHF.

The rearrangement joins TRBV3-1 (or the pseudogene TRBV3-2) to TRBJ2-1; 12 bases match TRBD2. Germline trimming cut 4 bases from V and 7 bases from J; bases unmatched to any gene: 5. The CDR3 length is 15 residues. CDR1 and CDR2 (germline): LGHDT, YNNKEL (reference sequence). This CDR3 reads CASSPTGTSGNEQFF. CDR3 coding DNA: TGTGCCAGCAGCCCAACCGGGACTAGCGGGAATGAGCAGTTCTTC.

This clone was counted once. V is TRBV6-5 and J is TRBJ2-3; 7 nucleotides align to TRBD2. Germline V CDR1 and CDR2: MNHEY, SVGAGI. The CDR3 runs 15 residues. V lost 4 bases and J lost 6; bases outside the gene matches: 10. For the CDR3, the DNA is TGTGCCAGCAGTTTTATGGGAGGGGTAACGGATACGCAGTATTTT. Translation gives CASSFMGGVTDTQYF.

The genes are TRBV7-9 and TRBJ1-2; tentative D call: TRBD1 (6 bases). The germline gives CDR1 SEHNR, CDR2 FQNEAQ (reference sequence). The V end lost 2 bases, the J end lost 5 bases, and 12 bases lay between the germline ends. This CDR3 has 14 residues. Here the CDR3 reads CASSLQDSPYGYTF. CDR3 DNA sequence: TGTGCCAGCAGCTTACAGGACAGTCCTTATGGCTACACCTTC. The full variable domain, rest sourced from reference TRBV7-9 and TRBJ1-2, is DTGVSQNPRHKITKRGQNVTFRCDPISEHNRLYWYRQTLGQGPEFLTYFQNEAQLEKSRLLSDRFSAERPKGSFSTLEIQRTEQGDSAMYLCASSLQDSPYGYTFGSGTRLTVV.

The CDR3 loop is CASSKPGGHEQYF. The CDR3 nucleotides read TGTGCCAGCAGCAAACCGGGGGGGCACGAGCAGTACTTC. The chain couples TRBV5-5 to TRBJ2-7, with TRBD2 identical over 8 bases. Trimming took 4 bases from V and 5 from J; bases not matched to a gene: 5. The CDR3 covers 13 residues. Germline CDR1 and CDR2: SGHKS and YYEKEE (reference sequence).

The chain uses TRBV2 and TRBJ1-1; 7 bases are a match to TRBD1. V dropped 6 bases and J dropped 6; count of bases not matched to a gene: 10. The CDR3 covers 14 residues. Per germline, CDR1 SNHLY and CDR2 FYNNEI. The CDR3 protein is CASRTGTDLSEAFF. The CDR3 DNA reads TGTGCCAGCAGGACCGGGACAGACCTGTCTGAAGCTTTCTTT. Looking up the rest from reference TRBV2 and TRBJ1-1 gives the full variable domain: EPEVTQTPSHQVTQMGQEVILRCVPISNHLYFYWYRQILGQKVEFLVSFYNNEISEKSEIFDDQFSVERPDGSNFTLKIRSTKLEDSAMYFCASRTGTDLSEAFFGQGTRLTVV.

The rearrangement joins TRBV19 to TRBJ2-3, with TRBD2 matching over 12 bases. The CDR3 spans 18 residues. The V gene end was trimmed by 4 bases and the J gene end by 3 bases; junction bases not matched to a gene: 11. Germline assignment: CDR1 LNHDA and CDR2 SQIVND (reference sequence). CDR3 bases: TGTGCCAGTAGTACTAGCGGGGGGGCCGGTTCGTTTACAGATACGCAGTATTTT. It specifies CASSTSGGAGSFTDTQYF.

This clone has a single count. The V and J genes are TRBV11-3 and TRBJ2-7; a possible D gene is TRBD2 (5 bases). CDR3 size: 16 residues. Trimming shortened V by 5 bases and J by 5 bases, and 22 bases separated the two germline ends. The germline gives CDR1 SGHNT, CDR2 YENEEA. CDR3 residues: CASSHSLGGGFHEQYF. The CDR3 bases are TGTGCCAGCAGCCACAGCTTAGGAGGAGGCTTCCACGAGCAGTACTTC.

The chain uses TRBV19 and TRBJ2-1; 9 bases fit TRBD1. This CDR3 contains 16 residues. V lost 4 bases to trimming and J lost 4 bases; unmatched junction nucleotides: 8. The germline V gene encodes CDR1 LNHDA and CDR2 SQIVND (reference sequence). Here the CDR3 DNA reads TGTGCCAGTAGTACGCCGGGACAGGGTCTATACAATGAGCAGTTCTTC. It encodes CASSTPGQGLYNEQFF.

The chain couples TRBV19 to TRBJ1-4; D may be TRBD1 (5 bases). The CDR3 is 14 amino acids. Germline assignment: CDR1 LNHDA and CDR2 SQIVND (reference sequence). Trimming removed 5 bases at V and 7 bases at J, with 14 bases between. The CDR3 is CASSPQERAEKLFF. The CDR3 coding sequence is TGTGCCAGTAGTCCACAGGAGCGGGCTGAAAAACTGTTTTTT.

This rearrangement joins TRBV7-2 to TRBJ1-2, with D possibly being TRBD1 (6 bases). The CDR3 runs 13 residues. CDR1 and CDR2 from the germline V gene are SGHTA and FQGNSA. V lost 3 bases, J lost 2 bases, and 7 bases lay in between. CDR3 sequence: CASSFTGNYGYTF. In nucleotides, the CDR3 is TGTGCCAGCAGCTTCACAGGGAACTATGGCTACACCTTC.

V is TRBV5-1 and J is TRBJ1-6; TRBD1 is a possible D gene (5 bases). The CDR3 is 14 residues long. Trimming took 4 bases from V and 9 from J, leaving 14 bases between them. Per germline, CDR1 SGHRS and CDR2 YFSETQ. The CDR3 DNA is TGCGCCAGCAGCCCTGGACAAGGATCTTCACCCCTCCACTTT. This sequence encodes CASSPGQGSSPLHF.

As regards this clone: Other DNA sequences of this sample code for an identical CDR3. The V call is TRBV6-2 or TRBV6-3, the J call TRBJ2-2; a possible D gene is TRBD2 (7 bases). CDR1 and CDR2 (germline): MNHEY, SVGEGT. The V end was cut by 2 bases, the J end by 4 bases, with 14 bases between. The CDR3 is 16 amino acids. CDR3 protein: CASSYEGGRPTGELFF. In DNA, the CDR3 is TGTGCCAGCAGTTACGAGGGGGGGCGGCCCACCGGGGAGCTGTTTTTT.

The chain couples TRBV16 to TRBJ1-1; D perhaps matches TRBD1 (5 bases). Germline V gives CDR1 KGHSY, CDR2 FQNENV. V gave up 0 bases and J gave up 1 base, with 9 bases separating them. The length of the CDR3 is 15 residues. CDR3 sequence reads: CASSQSGRANTEAFF. CDR3 nucleotide sequence: TGTGCCAGCAGCCAATCCGGCAGGGCGAACACTGAAGCTTTCTTT.

This sequence joins TRBV10-3 and TRBJ1-2; the D is unclear. The CDR3 spans 15 residues. From germline, CDR1 is ENHRY and CDR2 SYGVKD. V lost 0 bases and J 2 bases, leaving 10 bases between the germline ends. The CDR3 DNA reads TGTGCCATCAGTGAGTCAATCGCGGGGAACTATGGCTACACCTTC. It translates to CAISESIAGNYGYTF.

The chain couples TRBV11-1 to TRBJ2-3, with 10 bases fitting TRBD2. CDR1 and CDR2 (germline): SGHAT, FQDESV (reference sequence). CDR3 length: 16 amino acids. V lost 0 bases and J lost 4; bases outside the gene matches: 4. CDR3: CASSLARLAGADTQYF. In nucleotides, the CDR3 is TGTGCCAGCAGCTTAGCGCGGCTAGCGGGAGCAGATACGCAGTATTTT.

This chain connects TRBV12-5 to TRBJ2-7; weak D call: TRBD2 (7 bases). Germline lookup yields CDR1 LGHNT and CDR2 FRNRAP. There are 14 residues in the CDR3. The V end lost 0 bases, the J end lost 2 bases, and 8 bases lay between the germline ends. CDR3 region: CASGLVGGPYEQYF. The CDR3 DNA reads TGTGCTAGTGGTTTGGTGGGGGGGCCCTACGAGCAGTACTTC.

This clone was seen a single time. This chain links TRBV6-2 or TRBV6-3 with TRBJ2-7; 13 nucleotides match TRBD2. The CDR3 spans 15 residues. Germline V lookup: CDR1 MNHEY, CDR2 SVGEGT. The trim removed 5 bases at V and 2 bases at J, leaving 3 bases unmatched. CDR3 amino acids: CASSTGLAGTYEQYF. The CDR3 nucleotides are TGTGCCAGCAGTACGGGACTAGCGGGAACCTACGAGCAGTACTTC.

CDR3 residues: CSVGRTSGGSEQFF. Written as DNA, the CDR3 is TGCAGCGTTGGCAGGACTAGCGGCGGATCTGAGCAGTTCTTC. The chain has TRBV29-1 and TRBJ2-1; 10 nucleotides match TRBD2. Germline-derived CDR1 and CDR2 are SQVTM and ANQGSEA. This CDR3 spans 14 amino acids. The trim removed 4 bases at V and 9 bases at J, leaving 9 bases unmatched.

The gene calls are TRBV30 and TRBJ1-1, with TRBD1 matching 7 bases. Germline values: CDR1 GTSNPN, CDR2 SVGIG (reference sequence). The CDR3 covers 14 residues. J lost 0 bases, V lost 8 bases, and 9 bases had no gene match. The CDR3 DNA sequence: TGTGCCCGCCGTTCCGGGACAGTGAACACTGAAGCTTTCTTT. Translated: CARRSGTVNTEAFF.

This clone was found once. This chain connects TRBV2 to TRBJ1-2; 7 nucleotides line up with TRBD1. The CDR3 loop spans 12 amino acids. Germline CDR1 is SNHLY and CDR2 is FYNNEI. Unmatched junction bases numbered 6, after V lost 7 bases and J lost 7 bases. The CDR3 region has the DNA TGTGCCAGCACGACAGGGTCGAGTGGCTACACCTTC. Residues: CASTTGSSGYTF.

This rearrangement joins TRBV4-1 to TRBJ1-1; a possible D gene is TRBD1 (6 bases). Trimming shortened V by 0 bases and J by 6 bases, and 14 bases separated the two germline ends. There are 15 residues in the CDR3. Germline CDR1 is MGHRA and CDR2 is YSYEKL. In DNA, the CDR3 is TGCGCCAGCAGCCAAGACGGCAGGGGTTGGTCTGAAGCTTTCTTT. This gives the protein CASSQDGRGWSEAFF.

This chain connects TRBV28 to TRBJ2-7; the D is unclear. The CDR3 is 16 amino acids. Per germline, CDR1 MDHEN and CDR2 SYDVKM. Trimming stripped 1 base from V and 0 bases from J, with 13 bases between. The CDR3 protein is CASSLFVRSPSYEQYF. The CDR3, as DNA: TGTGCCAGCAGTTTATTTGTCCGGAGCCCCTCCTACGAGCAGTACTTC.

The chain couples TRBV29-1 to TRBJ1-1; TRBD1 agrees at 10 bases. The germline gives CDR1 SQVTM, CDR2 ANQGSEA. Unmatched junction bases numbered 2, after V lost 4 bases and J lost 3 bases. The CDR3 is 13 amino acids. DNA of the CDR3: TGCAGCGTTGTTGGACAGGGGGACACTGAAGCTTTCTTT. Protein product: CSVVGQGDTEAFF.

This chain connects TRBV12-3 or TRBV12-4 to TRBJ1-1; 8 nucleotides line up with TRBD1. J was trimmed by 5 bases and V by 5 bases; bases with no gene match: 4. The CDR3 spans 13 residues. CDR3 sequence reads: CASSPTGVTEAFF. The CDR3 coding sequence is TGTGCCAGCAGTCCGACAGGGGTAACTGAAGCTTTCTTT.